The rows below give T cell receptor beta chains drawn from one sample of a study of PD-L1 blockade in urothelial cancer. Sequencing was performed with immunoSEQ multiplex PCR; in TCRdb, only in-frame clones are kept and a portion is missing. In the table there are around 69,000 clones, roughly 90% of which are singletons. The input for sequencing was PBMCs, taken around atezolizumab (anti-PD-L1) treatment. These receptors were taken from an elderly woman with urothelial cancer. CDR3s include the opening cysteine and the closing phenylalanine or tryptophan. The order of the fields is V gene, D gene, clone size, J gene, CDR3 DNA, CDR3 protein. The D gene is left open where the match is weak. The size entry is marked missing in some rows and otherwise reads once, few, many or a size class.

V gene: TRBV9; D gene: .; clone size: .; J gene: TRBJ1-2; CDR3 DNA: TGTGCCAGCAGCGTAGCACAGGGAAGAACTAACTATGGCTACACCTTC; CDR3 protein: CASSVAQGRTNYGYTF
V gene: TRBV15; D gene: .; clone size: once; J gene: TRBJ1-5; CDR3 DNA: TGTGCCACCAGAGCGGGGGCCGGGGGTCAGCCCCAGCATTTT; CDR3 protein: CATRAGAGGQPQHF
V gene: TRBV28; D gene: .; clone size: .; J gene: TRBJ1-2; CDR3 DNA: TGTGCCTCTTCGAGCGGGGACGGCTACACCTTC; CDR3 protein: CASSSGDGYTF
V gene: TRBV5-5; D gene: .; clone size: .; J gene: TRBJ2-1; CDR3 DNA: TGTGCCAGCAGCTTTTTCCTCGGACAAAAGCAGTTCTTC; CDR3 protein: CASSFFLGQKQFF
V gene: TRBV14; D gene: .; clone size: .; J gene: TRBJ2-3; CDR3 DNA: TGTGCCAGCAGCAGGCGGGCTACAGATACGCAGTATTTT; CDR3 protein: CASSRRATDTQYF
V gene: TRBV2; D gene: .; clone size: .; J gene: TRBJ1-2; CDR3 DNA: TGTGCAGCAGGGGAAATCTATGGCTACACCTTC; CDR3 protein: CAAGEIYGYTF
V gene: TRBV7-9; D gene: .; clone size: .; J gene: TRBJ2-2; CDR3 DNA: TGTGCCAGCAGCTTAAATAGCGGAAACACCGGGGAGCTGTTTTTT; CDR3 protein: CASSLNSGNTGELFF
V gene: TRBV28; D gene: TRBD1; clone size: .; J gene: TRBJ1-5; CDR3 DNA: TGTGCCAGCAAGAAAACCGGGACAGGCGATAATCAGCCCCAGCATTTT; CDR3 protein: CASKKTGTGDNQPQHF
V gene: TRBV10-3; D gene: TRBD2; clone size: .; J gene: TRBJ2-3; CDR3 DNA: TGTGCCAGCCAGCGGGAGGGAACAGATACGCAGTATTTT; CDR3 protein: CASQREGTDTQYF
V gene: TRBV7-2; D gene: TRBD1; clone size: .; J gene: TRBJ1-1; CDR3 DNA: TGTGCCAGCAGCTTAAACGGACAGGGGGTCTGGAACACTGAAGCTTTCTTT; CDR3 protein: CASSLNGQGVWNTEAFF
V gene: TRBV10-3; D gene: .; clone size: .; J gene: TRBJ2-1; CDR3 DNA: TGTGCCATCAGAAGCGCGGCTTACAATGAGCAGTTCTTC; CDR3 protein: CAIRSAAYNEQFF
V gene: TRBV5-8; D gene: TRBD2; clone size: .; J gene: TRBJ2-3; CDR3 DNA: TGTGCCAGCAGCCCAACTAGCGCCTTTGGCACAGATACGCAGTATTTT; CDR3 protein: CASSPTSAFGTDTQYF
V gene: TRBV7-6; D gene: TRBD1; clone size: .; J gene: TRBJ2-7; CDR3 DNA: TGTGCCAGCAGCTCTTCCGGGACAGTGGCTGGCGAGCAGTACTTC; CDR3 protein: CASSSSGTVAGEQYF
V gene: TRBV5-1; D gene: TRBD1; clone size: .; J gene: TRBJ1-5; CDR3 DNA: TGCGCCAGCAGCCCCGGACAGGGGGGAGGACCCCAGCATTTT; CDR3 protein: CASSPGQGGGPQHF
V gene: TRBV27; D gene: TRBD1; clone size: .; J gene: TRBJ2-2; CDR3 DNA: TGTGCCAGCAGTTTTTTTCGACAGGGGGCTTCGGCCGGGGAGCTGTTTTTT; CDR3 protein: CASSFFRQGASAGELFF
V gene: TRBV7-9; D gene: TRBD1; clone size: .; J gene: TRBJ1-2; CDR3 DNA: TGTGCCAGCAGCCAAGGGACAGGTTGGGGGACTAACTATGGCTACACCTTC; CDR3 protein: CASSQGTGWGTNYGYTF
V gene: TRBV5-4; D gene: .; clone size: .; J gene: TRBJ1-1; CDR3 DNA: TGTGCCAGCAGCTCTCAGGGCCGGTTAATAATGGGTAAGAACACTGAAGCTTTCTTT; CDR3 protein: CASSSQGRLIMGKNTEAFF
V gene: TRBV15; D gene: TRBD2; clone size: .; J gene: TRBJ2-7; CDR3 DNA: TGTGCCACCAGCAGGGGACTAGCGGGAGGAGTAGACGAGCAGTACTTC; CDR3 protein: CATSRGLAGGVDEQYF
V gene: TRBV30; D gene: .; clone size: .; J gene: TRBJ1-1; CDR3 DNA: TGTGCCTGGACGCCGGGATTGCCTGAAGCTTTCTTT; CDR3 protein: CAWTPGLPEAFF
V gene: TRBV2; D gene: .; clone size: .; J gene: TRBJ2-3; CDR3 DNA: TGTGCCAGCAGCGGCGGGGGCACAGATACGCAGTATTTT; CDR3 protein: CASSGGGTDTQYF
V gene: TRBV29-1; D gene: TRBD1; clone size: .; J gene: TRBJ2-1; CDR3 DNA: TGCAGCGCTCAGGGACAGGGGGCTGGGAATGAGCAGTTCTTC; CDR3 protein: CSAQGQGAGNEQFF
V gene: TRBV5-4; D gene: TRBD1; clone size: .; J gene: TRBJ2-7; CDR3 DNA: TGTGCCAGCAGCGACAGGGGGCGCGACGAGCAGTACTTC; CDR3 protein: CASSDRGRDEQYF